Below, 4 T cell receptor beta chains from the same sample are listed, as sequenced in a study of beta chain features in type 1 diabetes. Expressed TCRB transcripts were sequenced, since all the RNA that had been isolated was reverse transcribed. Here immunoSEQ multiplex PCR was the method, and the copy in TCRdb shows in-frame clones only, minus some. The sample consists of a few hundred thousand clones, about 10% of them appearing once. Sequenced sample: naive CD4+ T cells from blood. All receptors come from a woman between 18 and 29 years old in good health.

The V and J genes are TRBV5-1 and TRBJ2-3; TRBD2 aligns across 8 bases. This CDR3 region has 18 residues. V gave up 2 bases and J gave up 2 bases; unmatched junction bases: 13. Germline CDR1 reads SGHRS; CDR2 reads YFSETQ. Here the CDR3 reads CASSFVTPTSALTDTQYF. The CDR3 DNA follows: TGCGCCAGCAGCTTCGTCACCCCGACTAGCGCGCTCACAGATACGCAGTATTTT. The full variable domain, with the rest looked up from reference TRBV5-1 and TRBJ2-3, is KAGVTQTPRYLIKTRGQQVTLSCSPISGHRSVSWYQQTPGQGLQFLFEYFSETQRNKGNFPGRFSGRQFSNSRSEMNVSTLELGDSALYLCASSFVTPTSALTDTQYFGPGTRLTVL.

The chain is built from TRBV19 and TRBJ1-1, with D perhaps matching TRBD1 (5 bases). The CDR3 is 13 residues long. The germline V gene encodes CDR1 LNHDA and CDR2 SQIVND (reference sequence). Trimming shortened V by 7 bases and J by 5 bases, and 14 bases separated the two germline ends. DNA for the CDR3: TGTGCCAGTACCCTAGACAGCCGTACTGAAGCTTTCTTT. Its protein is CASTLDSRTEAFF. Full variable domain (remainder filled in from reference TRBV19 and TRBJ1-1): DGGITQSPKYLFRKEGQNVTLSCEQNLNHDAMYWYRQDPGQGLRLIYYSQIVNDFQKGDIAEGYSVSREKKESFPLTVTSAQKNPTAFYLCASTLDSRTEAFFGQGTRLTVV.

The chain couples TRBV7-6 to TRBJ1-3; TRBD1 matches at 8 bases. This CDR3 is built from 17 residues. V gave up 5 bases and J gave up 0 bases; unmatched junction bases: 9. Germline values: CDR1 SGHVS, CDR2 FNYEAQ. CDR3 loop: CASSGGQGASSGNTIYF. The CDR3, as DNA: TGTGCCAGCAGCGGAGGACAGGGTGCCTCCTCTGGAAACACCATATATTTT.

The genes are TRBV7-9 and TRBJ1-2, with a weak D call TRBD1 (5 bases). The germline gives CDR1 SEHNR, CDR2 FQNEAQ (reference sequence). This CDR3 has 14 amino acids. V lost 5 bases, J lost 8 bases, and 18 bases lay in between. The CDR3 region has the DNA TGTGCCAGCAGCGCAGGGCAGGGAAATAGCGGCTACACCTTC. This sequence encodes CASSAGQGNSGYTF.